This paragraph covers one T cell receptor beta chain sequence. Its target is not known. These data come from a study of cytomegalovirus exposure and HLA in healthy donors. Germline CDR1 is LNHNV and CDR2 is YYDKDF (reference sequence). V dropped 1 base and J dropped 3; count of bases not matched to a gene: 3. The length of the CDR3 is 15 residues. PCR involved 60 Vbeta and 13 Jbeta primers. Assay used: immunoSEQ multiplex PCR; TCRdb lists only in-frame clones, some missing. The repertoire holds some 170,000 clones, with roughly 79% as singletons. Study results and limitations: Later analysis identified about 17,000 TCR beta sequences associated with HLA alleles, using a false discovery rate threshold of 0.05. Diagnosis of cytomegalovirus status made by the classifier reportedly showed high specificity and sensitivity.

The sequenced sample consisted of PBMCs. The chain employs TRBV15 and TRBJ2-3; 8 bases match TRBD1. This sequence originates from a man aged 40-49 years in good health and CMV-seropositive. The CDR3 spells CATSRGTGKTDTQYF. CDR3 bases: TGTGCCACCAGCAGAGGGACAGGGAAAACAGATACGCAGTATTTT.